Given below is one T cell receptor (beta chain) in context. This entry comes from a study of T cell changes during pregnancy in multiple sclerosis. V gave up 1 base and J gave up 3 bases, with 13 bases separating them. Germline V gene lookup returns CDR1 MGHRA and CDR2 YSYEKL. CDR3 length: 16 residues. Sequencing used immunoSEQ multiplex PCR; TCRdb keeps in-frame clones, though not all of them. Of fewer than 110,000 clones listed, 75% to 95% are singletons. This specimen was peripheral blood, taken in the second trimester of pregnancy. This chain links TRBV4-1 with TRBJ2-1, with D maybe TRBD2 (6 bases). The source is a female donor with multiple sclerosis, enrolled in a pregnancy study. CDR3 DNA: TGCGCCAGCAGCCAAGGGACTACTTTATACTACAATGAGCAGTTCTTC. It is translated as CASSQGTTLYYNEQFF.